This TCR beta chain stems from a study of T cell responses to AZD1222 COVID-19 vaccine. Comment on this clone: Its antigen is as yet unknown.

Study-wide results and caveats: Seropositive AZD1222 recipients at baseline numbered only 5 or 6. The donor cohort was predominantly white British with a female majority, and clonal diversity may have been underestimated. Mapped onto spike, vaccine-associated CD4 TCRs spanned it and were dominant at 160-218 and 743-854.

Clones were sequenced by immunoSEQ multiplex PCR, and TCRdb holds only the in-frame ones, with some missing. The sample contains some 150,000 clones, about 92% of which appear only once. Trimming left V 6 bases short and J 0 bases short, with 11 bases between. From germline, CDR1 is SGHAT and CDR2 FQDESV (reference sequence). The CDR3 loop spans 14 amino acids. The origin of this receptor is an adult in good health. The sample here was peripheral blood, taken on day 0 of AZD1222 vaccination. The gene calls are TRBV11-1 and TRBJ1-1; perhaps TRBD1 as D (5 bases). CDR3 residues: CASRTPGLNTEAFF. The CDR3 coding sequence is TGTGCCAGCAGAACTCCGGGACTGAACACTGAAGCTTTCTTT.